These 20 T cell receptor beta chains were sequenced from one sample in a study of T cell changes during pregnancy in multiple sclerosis. Only in-frame clones appear in the TCRdb table, and some are missing; sequencing was by immunoSEQ multiplex PCR. The sample shows 38,000 or so clones, under 95% of them seen only once. This specimen consisted of CD4+ T cells from peripheral blood mononuclear cells, obtained in the second trimester of pregnancy. The receptors shown here come from a female donor in good health, enrolled as a control in a pregnancy study.

This chain connects TRBV28 to TRBJ1-4, with D possibly TRBD1 on 5 matching bases. The CDR3 totals 13 residues. The V end was cut by 6 bases, the J end by 12 bases, with 17 bases between. Germline V gives CDR1 MDHEN, CDR2 SYDVKM. CDR3 coding DNA: TGTGCCAGCAGCCCCCTAAAGGCGGGGGAACTGTTTTTT. It specifies CASSPLKAGELFF.

V and J are TRBV20-1 and TRBJ2-7; D is perhaps TRBD1 (6 bases). Trimming took off 6 bases at V and 4 bases at J, with 10 bases between the two ends. In germline, CDR1 is DFQATT, CDR2 SNEGSKA (reference sequence). The CDR3 runs to 11 residues. The CDR3 reads CSAHTGYEQYF. CDR3 coding DNA: TGCAGTGCCCATACAGGGTACGAGCAGTACTTC.

The chain combines TRBV16 with TRBJ1-3, with D hard to call. This CDR3 has 15 amino acids. Per the germline V gene, CDR1 is KGHSY and CDR2 is FQNENV. Trimming removed 1 base from V and 0 bases from J, with 7 bases in between. The chain's CDR3 is CASSQFPSSGNTIYF. The CDR3, as DNA: TGTGCCAGCAGCCAATTCCCCAGCTCTGGAAACACCATATATTTT.

The chain uses TRBV9 and TRBJ2-2; no clear D. The CDR3 length is 13 residues. The V end lost 4 bases, the J end lost 3 bases, and 7 bases lay between the germline ends. Germline V gene sequence: CDR1 SGDLS, CDR2 YYNGEE. The CDR3: CASSTQDTGELFF. In nucleotides, the CDR3 is TGTGCCAGCAGCACCCAGGACACCGGGGAGCTGTTTTTT.

The chain combines TRBV27 with TRBJ2-3; 11 bases align to TRBD2. Germline V gene lookup returns CDR1 MNHEY and CDR2 SMNVEV (reference sequence). The CDR3 totals 16 residues. Unmatched junction bases numbered 8, after V lost 6 bases and J lost 3 bases. The CDR3 bases are TGTGCCAGCAGGGCCCTTAGCGGGGGGGTGACAGATACGCAGTATTTT. The encoded protein is CASRALSGGVTDTQYF.

This clone was seen once. The gene calls are TRBV13 and TRBJ2-5, with 10 bases matching TRBD2. The CDR3 sequence is 14 residues long. Trimming cost V 2 bases and J 9 bases; bases outside gene matches: 6. The germline V gene has CDR1 PRHDT and CDR2 FYEKMQ (reference sequence). This CDR3 reads CASSLTLAGAPQYF. In DNA form, the CDR3 reads TGTGCCAGCAGCTTAACGCTAGCGGGGGCGCCCCAGTACTTC.

This chain joins TRBV9 and TRBJ2-5, with 7 bases lining up with TRBD2. There are 13 residues in the CDR3. The trim removed 3 bases at V and 1 base at J, leaving 0 bases unmatched. Germline-derived CDR1 and CDR2 are SGDLS and YYNGEE. CDR3: CASSAGGQETQYF. CDR3 bases: TGTGCCAGCAGCGCGGGGGGCCAAGAGACCCAGTACTTC.

The rearrangement joins TRBV4-3 to TRBJ2-3, with D possibly matching TRBD2 (6 bases). Germline CDR1 LGHNA, CDR2 YSLEER. V gave up 1 base and J gave up 0 bases, with 8 bases separating them. The CDR3 length is 15 residues. CDR3 sequence reads: CASSQGGVSTDTQYF. The DNA for the CDR3 is TGCGCCAGCAGCCAAGGCGGGGTTAGCACAGATACGCAGTATTTT.

V usage is TRBV18 and J usage is TRBJ1-1; a possible D gene is TRBD1 (6 bases). The CDR3 sequence is 16 residues long. With 2 bases removed from V and 3 bases from J, the gap between germline ends came to 16 bases. Germline V gene sequence: CDR1 KGHSH, CDR2 LQKENI. CDR3: CASSPRAAGAYTEAFF. In DNA form, the CDR3 reads TGTGCCAGCTCACCAAGAGCAGCGGGGGCCTACACTGAAGCTTTCTTT.

This chain joins TRBV7-9 and TRBJ2-6; D is possibly TRBD1 (5 bases). The germline V gene encodes CDR1 SEHNR and CDR2 FQNEAQ (reference sequence). The CDR3 consists of 17 residues. Trimming removed 1 base at V and 1 base at J, with 11 bases between. This CDR3 reads CASSLEGKFSGANVLTF. CDR3 nucleotide sequence: TGTGCCAGCAGCTTAGAGGGGAAATTTTCTGGGGCCAACGTCCTGACTTTC.

The chain employs TRBV28 and TRBJ2-1, with a possible D match to TRBD1 (6 bases). The CDR3 runs 15 residues. From germline, CDR1 is MDHEN and CDR2 SYDVKM. Trimming removed 6 bases at V and 7 bases at J, with 19 bases between. The CDR3 nucleotides are TGTGCCAGCAGCCTGACGGACAGAAGGGATAATGAGCAGTTCTTC. Protein product: CASSLTDRRDNEQFF.

CDR3 DNA: TGTGCCAGCAGCGGACGAACTAGGGATGAGACCCAGTACTTC. Residues: CASSGRTRDETQYF. The chain links TRBV5-4 to TRBJ2-5, with a possible D match to TRBD2 (5 bases). The germline V gene has CDR1 SGHNT and CDR2 YYREEE (reference sequence). The CDR3 extends over 14 amino acids. V lost 4 bases, J lost 5 bases, and 15 bases lay in between.

The J gene is TRBJ1-6, the V gene TRBV2, with TRBD1 matching 8 bases. Germline lookup yields CDR1 SNHLY and CDR2 FYNNEI. The CDR3 has 15 amino acids. V shed 2 bases and J 7 bases; nucleotides not matched to a gene: 4. The CDR3 region is CASSERQGANSPLHF. The CDR3 DNA reads as TGTGCCAGCAGTGAAAGGCAGGGGGCGAATTCACCCCTCCACTTT.

The J gene is TRBJ2-1, the V gene TRBV4-3, with D possibly TRBD2 on 7 matching bases. The germline gives CDR1 LGHNA, CDR2 YSLEER. Trimming cost V 0 bases and J 5 bases, with 23 bases left between them. There are 19 residues in the CDR3. The CDR3 sequence is CASSQDLPGGRGSHNEQFF. Here the CDR3 DNA reads TGCGCCAGCAGCCAAGATCTCCCCGGGGGGCGGGGGTCCCACAATGAGCAGTTCTTC.

V is TRBV18 and J is TRBJ2-1, with 12 bases lining up with TRBD2. With V trimmed by 6 bases and J by 8 bases, 5 bases remained unmatched. Germline V lookup: CDR1 KGHSH, CDR2 LQKENI. The CDR3 length is 14 residues. This CDR3 reads CASSSGTSGYEQFF. The CDR3, as DNA: TGTGCCAGCTCGTCCGGGACTAGCGGGTATGAGCAGTTCTTC. Supplemented by reference TRBV18 and TRBJ2-1, the full variable domain reads NAGVMQNPRHLVRRRGQEARLRCSPMKGHSHVYWYRQLPEEGLKFMVYLQKENIIDESGMPKERFSAEFPKEGPSILRIQQVVRGDSAAYFCASSSGTSGYEQFFGPGTRLTVL.

Only a few counts were recorded for this clone. The J gene is TRBJ1-3, the V gene TRBV7-2; possibly TRBD1 for D (6 bases). The CDR3 totals 16 residues. The germline V and J ends were trimmed by 3 bases and 3 bases, with 15 bases remaining between them. Germline V lookup: CDR1 SGHTA, CDR2 FQGNSA. The CDR3 DNA reads as TGTGCCAGCAGCTTCGGACCACAGGGATATGGAAACACCATATATTTT. Protein sequence: CASSFGPQGYGNTIYF.

This clone was recorded once. The rearrangement uses TRBV7-9 and TRBJ1-3; D is unclear. Germline-derived CDR1 and CDR2 are SEHNR and FQNEAQ (reference sequence). The CDR3 has 14 amino acids. V lost 8 bases and J 6 bases, leaving 17 bases between the germline ends. CDR3 nucleotide sequence: TGTGCCAGCGTCTTGGCTCCGGGTTCAAACACCATATATTTT. Translating it yields CASVLAPGSNTIYF.

This clone has only one observation. The chain recombines TRBV10-3 with TRBJ2-6, with D uncertain. This CDR3 comprises 14 residues. V lost 8 bases to trimming and J lost 3 bases, with 11 bases between them. The germline V gene has CDR1 ENHRY and CDR2 SYGVKD. CDR3 coding DNA: TGTGCCATCGGAACAGCTGGTGGGGCCAACGTCCTGACTTTC. Protein: CAIGTAGGANVLTF.

V usage is TRBV7-9 and J usage is TRBJ2-7; a possible D gene is TRBD2 (6 bases). V was shortened by 0 bases and J by 5 bases, with 8 bases between the two germline ends. This CDR3 contains 13 residues. Germline CDR1 reads SEHNR; CDR2 reads FQNEAQ (reference sequence). DNA for the CDR3: TGTGCCAGCAGCTTAGCGTGGGGGGACGAGCAGTACTTC. This codes for CASSLAWGDEQYF.

The rearrangement joins TRBV11-2 to TRBJ2-4, with TRBD2 as a possible D gene (6 bases). CDR3 length: 15 amino acids. Germline lookup yields CDR1 SGHAT and CDR2 FQNNGV. Trimming cost V 5 bases and J 5 bases, with 16 bases left between them. The CDR3 DNA reads as TGTGCCAGCAGCCAGACTAGTTCTGGGCAAAACATTCAGTACTTC. It translates to CASSQTSSGQNIQYF. Full variable domain (missing parts from reference TRBV11-2 and TRBJ2-4): EAGVAQSPRYKIIEKRQSVAFWCNPISGHATLYWYQQILGQGPKLLIQFQNNGVVDDSQLPKDRFSAERLKGVDSTLKIQPAKLEDSAVYLCASSQTSSGQNIQYFGAGTRLSVL.